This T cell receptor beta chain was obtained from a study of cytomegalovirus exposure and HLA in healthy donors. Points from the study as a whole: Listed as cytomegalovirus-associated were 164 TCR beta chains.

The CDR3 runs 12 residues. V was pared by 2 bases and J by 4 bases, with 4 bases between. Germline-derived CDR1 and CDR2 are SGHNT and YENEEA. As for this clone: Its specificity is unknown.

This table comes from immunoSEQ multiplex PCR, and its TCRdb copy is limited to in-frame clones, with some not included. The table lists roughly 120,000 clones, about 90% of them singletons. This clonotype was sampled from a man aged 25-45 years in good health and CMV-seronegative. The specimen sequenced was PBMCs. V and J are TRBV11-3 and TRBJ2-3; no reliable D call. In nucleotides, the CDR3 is TGTGCCAGCAGCTTACCCGCAGATACGCAGTATTTT. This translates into CASSLPADTQYF.